This TCR beta chain was found in a study of cytomegalovirus exposure and HLA in healthy donors. Study conclusions and caveats: The dataset shows that most TCR sequences were rare, while some public TCRs occurred in many donors. The tendency of first-cohort TCR clusters to co-occur in the 100 to 150 validation repertoires emerged from a later analysis. Cytomegalovirus-associated status was assigned to more than 150 TCR beta chains.

As to this clone: What it binds is not known.

Assay used: immunoSEQ multiplex PCR; TCRdb lists only in-frame clones, some missing. Of around 250,000 clones in the sample, 85% to 90% are singletons; the top ten hold 0.37%. Sequences were obtained from PBMCs. This TCR came from a woman aged 18-35 years in good health and CMV-seronegative.

CDR3 loop: CAWTAAGYKAEAFF. The CDR3 DNA reads TGTGCCTGGACCGCCGCGGGGTACAAGGCTGAAGCTTTCTTT. The J gene is TRBJ1-1, the V gene TRBV30, with D unclear. The V gene's germline CDR1 is GTSNPN and CDR2 SVGIG (reference sequence). V was cut by 4 bases and J by 6 bases, with 18 bases left in between. The CDR3 covers 14 residues.